This T cell receptor beta chain was identified during a study of cytomegalovirus exposure and HLA in healthy donors (dated by TCRdb to about 2017). For the wider study: An earlier analysis of about 530 of the donors reported 276 Gb of sequence data and 95 million to 120 million unique TCR beta sequences obtained from about 180 million T cells. The genetic ancestry cluster associated with self-reported Caucasian donors included 70% to 85% of the 300 to 400 genotyped donors. All discovery cohort repertoires had been generated on a single sequencing platform. To decide whether each TCR beta V gene segment behaved as functional or pseudogenic, an earlier analysis of some 540 of the donors relied on high-throughput TCR beta sequencing. A later genetic analysis took genome-wide SNP genotypes for 398 of the 666 donors and used that subset as a discovery cohort. The aim of the study was to test whether cataloging public T cell receptors could identify signatures of past pathogen exposure. Because of strong linkage in the cohort, a handful of DR-DQ haplotypes were treated as single units for association and clustering. The number of typed donors differed by locus: roughly 620-640 for A, B, C, DRB1 and DQB1; approximately 520 for DQA1; some 610 for DPA1; and roughly 470 for DPB1. Class I and class II HLA loci were covered by the typing at four-digit resolution. Rather than using new phenotypic data, the later analysis identified candidate immune exposures from TCR beta sequences and from how often those sequences occurred across donors. An early release that covered some 630 HLA-typed donors contained approximately 290 gigabases of sequencing data and around 85 million unique TCR sequences. In addition to the first cohort of 666 subjects, a separate validation cohort of 120 different subjects was used. Donor age, sex, ethnicity and CMV serostatus were compiled alongside the repertoire data. Among 398 genotyped donors of the cohort, an average of roughly 240,000 unique TCR beta nucleotide sequences were sequenced per donor, approximately 20% of them non-productive. The T cell repertoires of 550 to 850 subjects were profiled by immunosequencing and related to cytomegalovirus serostatus. High-throughput TCR immunosequencing, statistical association of individual TCRs with disease status, and machine learning were combined to predict cytomegalovirus infection status. In a later analysis, previously published TCR beta repertoires from about 640 donors were re-analyzed and high-resolution HLA genotyping was added so that TCR occurrence patterns could be studied. The full study reports these points: Some IMGT-functional V segments, including TRBV6-2 and TRBV6-3, could not be distinguished by the 87-base-pair reads and were therefore excluded. A later genetic analysis reported fewer N-insertions in productive TCRs among donors in an Asian-associated ancestry cluster than the roughly 720-donor mean. A further reported finding was that TCR beta sequences accurately predicted the HLA-A and HLA-B alleles for most subjects in the first cohort. Most CMV-associated TCR beta chains appeared to be HLA-restricted in a later analysis, and the HLA associations seemed to be driven largely by CMV exposure. A total of fewer than 200 TCR beta chains were listed by the study as associated with cytomegalovirus. Most TCR sequences were observed very rarely across donors, whereas some public TCRs were present in many individuals. Compared with equally common non-associated chains, HLA-associated TCR beta chains in a later analysis were more clonally expanded and had lower generation probabilities. The classifier was reported to diagnose cytomegalovirus status with high specificity and sensitivity in both the original and validation cohorts. In an earlier analysis of around 600 of the donors, most TCR beta V segments were observed in productive rearrangements about 90% or about 30% of the time, broadly matching IMGT annotations. According to a later analysis, parvovirus B19, influenza, CMV and Epstein-Barr virus appeared linked to several top co-occurrence clusters. Correlated functional status among segregating V segments might be attributable to linkage disequilibrium, but an unknown experimental factor could not be ruled out. Strong co-occurrence of HLA alleles, especially DR and DQ, made assigning TCR associations to individual alleles difficult. The authors suggested that the approach could potentially be extended to other disease states and immunological phenotypes. Because counts were too low, seventeen rarely observed V segments, including chromosome 9 orphons, were excluded from the earlier analysis of under 650 of the donors. Because some donors lacked HLA typing at each locus, the association tests relied only on the typed subset. V-gene and J-gene trimming of TCR beta chains was associated with a missense DCLRE1C variant in a later genetic analysis, and the association was replicated in an independent cohort. Roughly uniform sequencing depth across donors was assumed in presence/absence analyses, although this assumption may not hold. For the cohort, immune exposure information was limited to CMV serostatus. The cohort was sequenced for TCR beta chains only, and without alpha or paired-chain data the features that could be detected were limited. A few of the identified cytomegalovirus-associated TCR beta chains were confirmed in vitro to be specific for cytomegalovirus antigens. A cluster of highly shared sequence variants was judged likely to be a technical artifact of the sequencing pipeline. A later analysis associated about 17,000 TCR beta sequences with specific HLA alleles at a false discovery rate of 0.05. In a later analysis, TCR association rates were found to vary across HLA loci, with the most associated TCRs seen for DRB1 alleles and the fewest for HLA-C alleles.

The cohort consisted of approximately 670 healthy bone marrow donors. At the time of sampling, every cohort member was nominally healthy, though immune exposures that went unrecorded were likely present. The donor tested CMV seronegative and was one of the 352 seronegative cohort members. Each donor provided a peripheral blood sample, and peripheral blood mononuclear cells were used for TCR beta sequencing. The Qiagen DNeasy Blood Extraction Kit was used to extract genomic DNA from the blood cell samples. Preparation of the library involved the immunoSEQ multiplex PCR assay. For the multiplex PCR, a mixture combining 60 forward primers for TCR Vbeta segments and 13 reverse primers for TCR Jbeta segments was used. Amplification of the CDR3 region of rearranged TCR beta genes was performed with a multiplex PCR assay on genomic DNA. The Illumina HiSeq System was used to sequence the amplified TCR beta libraries as 87-base-pair reads. Turning to the authors' computational methods: In a later analysis, 70 million to 95 million unique TCR beta chains were counted across the roughly 670 repertoires, and roughly 9.9 million of these chains were shared by at least two donors. To remove PCR and sequencing errors, raw reads were error-corrected and collapsed into unique sequences using a nearest-neighbor algorithm that merged closely related sequences. Alignment of CDR3 sequences to IMGT reference sequences was used to assign V, D and J gene segments. Each retained sequence needed at least a six-nucleotide match to both a V gene segment and a J gene segment. Rearrangements were called productive when the CDR3 lacked stop codons and stayed in frame with V and J; all others were non-productive. Following IMGT convention, CDR3 was defined as the stretch from the second conserved V-encoded cysteine up to the conserved J-encoded phenylalanine. In an earlier analysis of around 600 of the donors, sequences lacking an unambiguous match to a single V gene segment were excluded. In an earlier analysis of a few hundred of the donors, a V segment was called functional when productive rearrangements were above 56.7%, and segregating when the standard deviation between donors exceeded 5%. A statistical classification framework was built to diagnose cytomegalovirus status from the catalog of TCR beta chain sequences. In a later analysis, TCR nucleotide sequences were compared against IMGT/GENE-DB human TR gene sequences so that V and J genes could be assigned. In a later analysis, CDR3 sequences and most-parsimonious VDJ recombination scenarios were assigned using the TCRdist pipeline. In a later analysis, each TCR beta chain was defined by its CDR3 amino acid sequence together with its V-gene family, and reads lacking a unique V-gene family were excluded. As a way to deal with suspected cross-contamination and a sequencing artifact, a later analysis dropped approximately 570 nucleotide sequences that were highly shared and had low generation probability. A later analysis calculated a clonal expansion index for each public chain from normalized within-repertoire ranks of inferred template counts. Generation probabilities in a later analysis came from a VDJ recombination model fitted to out-of-frame rearrangements, and those results were checked against IGoR. A later analysis scored TCR-TCR, TCR-HLA and TCR-CMV co-occurrence with hypergeometric tests, applying a repertoire-size bias correction to TCR pairs. A later analysis estimated false discovery rates by permuting HLA or CMV assignments 20 times. A later analysis grouped co-occurring TCRs with DBSCAN, adding TCRdist sequence similarity when clustering within HLA-allele-positive subsets. Co-occurrence clustering excluded repertoires with fewer than 30,000 or more than 120,000 public chains, plus five with anomalous nucleotide sharing. TCRdb holds this immuneACCESS table with in-frame rearrangements only. Some clones are missing; in checked studies, unresolved V genes explain under half, and the rest has no known cause. V and J calls and clone size come straight from that table; D and trimming were deduced from the DNA. This sample comprises 200,000 to 250,000 clones, roughly three quarters of them detected only once. The ten largest clones represent 1.5% to 2% of the sample.

The CDR3, from cysteine to phenylalanine, totals 15 residues. The retained sequence is limited to the CDR3, 45 bases, with the frame set at the first base. V loses 2 bases, J loses 6 bases, and the germline ends lie 14 bases apart. From a lookup of the germline V gene (reference sequence), CDR1 and CDR2 are SGHKS and YYEKEE. Comments on this clone: This clone's antigen is unknown. No base qualities exist here, and no much larger clone lies one base off it.

This chain is built from TRBV5-5 and TRBJ2-2, with TRBD1 perhaps the D gene, on 6 matching bases. Sequenced input: PBMCs. The TCR was taken from a man aged 45 to 65 in good health and CMV-seronegative. The nucleotide sequence reads TGTGCCAGCAGCTTTATCTCAGGGGCGGCCGGGGAGCTGTTTTTT. Its translation reads: CASSFISGAAGELFF.